This passage covers 3 T cell receptor beta chains from one sample sequenced in a study of blood T cell repertoires in COVID-19. Sequencing was performed with immunoSEQ multiplex PCR; in TCRdb, only in-frame clones are kept and a portion is missing. The data show 95,000 to 150,000 clones, with under 90% seen just once and around 4.5% held by the top ten. The sequenced sample consisted of peripheral blood. The receptors here all came from a woman between 65 and 79 years old with acute or convalescent COVID-19.

The chain employs TRBV2 and TRBJ2-5; D gene unclear. CDR3 length equals 10 residues. Trimming left V 7 bases short and J 5 bases short, with 5 bases between. CDR1 is SNHLY, CDR2 FYNNEI, per germline. CDR3 DNA: TGTGCCAGCACGGTGGAGACCCAGTACTTC. Residues: CASTVETQYF.

The J gene is TRBJ2-3, the V gene TRBV2; TRBD2 matches at 11 bases. The CDR3 has 15 residues. Germline lookup yields CDR1 SNHLY and CDR2 FYNNEI. V dropped 7 bases and J dropped 6; count of bases not matched to a gene: 9. CDR3 in DNA: TGTGCCAGCAAGCAACTAGCGGGGGATCCCGATACGCAGTATTTT. This codes for CASKQLAGDPDTQYF.

The V gene is TRBV27, the J gene TRBJ2-3, with D tentatively TRBD2 (7 bases). The V end lost 5 bases, the J end lost 4 bases, and 16 bases lay between the germline ends. Germline CDR1 and CDR2: MNHEY and SMNVEV (reference sequence). The CDR3 is 15 amino acids. CDR3 in amino acids: CASSPLRGRADTQYF. The CDR3 DNA reads as TGTGCCAGCAGTCCCCTTAGGGGGAGGGCAGATACGCAGTATTTT.